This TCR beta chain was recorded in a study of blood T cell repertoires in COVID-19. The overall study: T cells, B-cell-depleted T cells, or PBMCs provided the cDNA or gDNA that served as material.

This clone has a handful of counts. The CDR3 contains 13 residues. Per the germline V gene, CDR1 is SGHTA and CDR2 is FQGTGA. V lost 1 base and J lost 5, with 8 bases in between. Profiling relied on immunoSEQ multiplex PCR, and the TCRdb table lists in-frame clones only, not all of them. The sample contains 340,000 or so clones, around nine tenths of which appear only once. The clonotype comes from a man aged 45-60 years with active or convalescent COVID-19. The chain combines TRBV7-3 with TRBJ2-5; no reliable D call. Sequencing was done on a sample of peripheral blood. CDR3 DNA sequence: TGTGCCAGCAGCTTAAATAATCTGGAGACCCAGTACTTC. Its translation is CASSLNNLETQYF.